Below, 30 T cell receptor beta chains from the same sample are listed, as sequenced in a study of T cells after yellow fever vaccination. MiXCR was run by TCRdb on the 5' RACE reads, yielding one entry per CDR3 protein. The sample has about 310,000 distinct CDR3 sequences, around 4% seen once. Sequenced here: PBMCs, sampled on the day of the yellow fever booster vaccination. Receptors were obtained from a man aged 18 to 29 who received the YFV17D yellow fever vaccine.

This clonotype has only a few counts. The J gene is TRBJ2-3, the V gene TRBV7-2; D gene unclear. The CDR3 covers 16 residues. The germline gives CDR1 SGHTA, CDR2 FQGNSA. Trimming took off 5 bases at V and 0 bases at J, with 15 bases between the two ends. CDR3 in DNA: TGTGCCAGCAGCCCGGGCGACCCCCTTAGCACAGATACGCAGTATTTT. It codes for CASSPGDPLSTDTQYF.

This clonotype was observed a few times. CDR3 region: CASNHPRGRFYGYTF. In DNA form, the CDR3 reads TGTGCCAGCAACCACCCGAGGGGAAGATTCTATGGCTACACCTTC. V is TRBV6-1 and J is TRBJ1-2, with TRBD1 as a possible D gene (5 bases). Germline V gene data show CDR1 as MNHNS and CDR2 as SASEGT. Trimming stripped 7 bases from V and 4 bases from J, with 19 bases between. The CDR3 is made up of 15 amino acids.

The chain is built from TRBV12-3 or TRBV12-4 and TRBJ1-4, with TRBD1 as a possible D gene (6 bases). The CDR3 has 14 residues. Deletions cut 6 bases from V and 8 bases from J, with 16 bases between. The CDR3 DNA sequence: TGTGCCAGCAGCCCAAGGGTGGGGGCCGAAAAACTGTTTTTT. Its translation is CASSPRVGAEKLFF.

V gene TRBV4-3 combines with J gene TRBJ1-1; weak D call: TRBD1 (6 bases). The CDR3 covers 14 residues. Trimming cost V 0 bases and J 3 bases, with 8 bases left between them. Looked up from germline, CDR1 is LGHNA and CDR2 is YSLEER. CDR3 sequence reads: CASSQDPGDTEAFF. Written as DNA, the CDR3 is TGCGCCAGCAGCCAAGATCCAGGGGACACTGAAGCTTTCTTT.

This clonotype was seen at least ten times. V and J are TRBV9 and TRBJ2-5; tentative D call: TRBD2 (6 bases). The CDR3 length is 15 residues. Germline lookup yields CDR1 SGDLS and CDR2 YYNGEE. V lost 2 bases and J 2 bases, leaving 13 bases between the germline ends. DNA for the CDR3: TGTGCCAGCAGCGTCGGGACTGCGCAACAAGAGACCCAGTACTTC. Its translation is CASSVGTAQQETQYF.

This clonotype came up many times. The chain carries TRBV2 and TRBJ1-5; D remains unclear. With 8 bases removed from V and 4 bases from J, the gap between germline ends came to 12 bases. Per the germline V gene, CDR1 is SNHLY and CDR2 is FYNNEI. This CDR3 is built from 13 residues. CDR3 in amino acids: CASCRLINQPQHF. The CDR3, as DNA: TGTGCCAGCTGTCGCCTGATAAATCAGCCCCAGCATTTT.

This clonotype was picked up many times. The chain employs TRBV3-1 and TRBJ2-5; unclear D gene. This CDR3 is built from 14 residues. Between the trimmed V and J ends, which lost 4 bases and 1 base, there was a span of 10 bases. Germline lookup yields CDR1 LGHDT and CDR2 YNNKEL (reference sequence). Here the CDR3 DNA reads TGTGCCAGCAGCCCGAGACCGGGCCAAGAGACCCAGTACTTC. This encodes CASSPRPGQETQYF.

In this sample, this clonotype turned up a few times. The chain carries TRBV9 and TRBJ2-5; D is unclear. The V gene's germline CDR1 is SGDLS and CDR2 YYNGEE. The CDR3 has 18 amino acids. The germline V and J ends were trimmed by 0 bases and 1 base, with 19 bases remaining between them. This CDR3 reads CASSVGRFGQKGQETQYF. The CDR3 coding sequence is TGTGCCAGCAGCGTAGGGCGCTTCGGGCAGAAGGGCCAAGAGACCCAGTACTTC. Together with reference TRBV9 and TRBJ2-5, the CDR3 gives the full variable domain: DSGVTQTPKHLITATGQRVTLRCSPRSGDLSVYWYQQSLDQGLQFLIQYYNGEERAKGNILERFSAQQFPDLHSELNLSSLELGDSALYFCASSVGRFGQKGQETQYFGPGTRLLVL.

This clonotype was recorded at least ten times. The CDR3: CATKPLGQTLSYEQYV. The CDR3 coding sequence is TGTGCCACCAAACCTCTGGGACAGACCCTTTCCTACGAGCAGTACGTC. V and J are TRBV2 and TRBJ2-7, with 7 bases fitting TRBD1. Germline trimming cut 10 bases from V and 1 base from J; bases unmatched to any gene: 16. Germline V gene sequence: CDR1 SNHLY, CDR2 FYNNEI. This CDR3 is built from 16 residues.

This clonotype was observed many times. The chain employs TRBV4-3 and TRBJ2-5; 9 bases match TRBD1. Germline CDR1 and CDR2: LGHNA and YSLEER. Trimming at V came to 3 bases and at J to 6 bases, leaving 8 bases not matched to a gene. The CDR3 is made up of 15 amino acids. This CDR3 is CASSQSLGQGKTQYF. The CDR3 nucleotides read TGCGCCAGCAGCCAGTCTCTCGGACAGGGGAAGACCCAGTACTTC.

The chain links TRBV5-1 to TRBJ2-5, with D possibly TRBD2 on 5 matching bases. The V and J ends lost 5 bases and 5 bases respectively, with 19 bases between them. This CDR3 region has 15 residues. Germline V gene lookup returns CDR1 SGHRS and CDR2 YFSETQ. This CDR3 reads CASRPIALVEETQYF. CDR3 nucleotides: TGCGCCAGCAGACCCATAGCGCTGGTGGAGGAGACCCAGTACTTC.

The sample holds many counts of this clonotype. The J gene is TRBJ2-5, the V gene TRBV20-1; TRBD1 aligns across 8 bases. The germline V gene encodes CDR1 DFQATT and CDR2 SNEGSKA (reference sequence). The J segment lost 4 bases and the V segment lost 1 base, leaving 11 bases of the junction unmatched. The CDR3 covers 16 residues. Here the CDR3 reads CSARAPLTGVGETQYF. The CDR3 DNA reads TGCAGTGCTAGAGCCCCTCTGACAGGGGTCGGAGAGACCCAGTACTTC.

V gene TRBV6-5 combines with J gene TRBJ2-3, with unresolved D. The CDR3 extends over 11 amino acids. CDR1 and CDR2 (germline): MNHEY, SVGAGI. Trimming shortened V by 0 bases and J by 8 bases, and 3 bases separated the two germline ends. The CDR3 DNA sequence: TGTGCCAGCAGTTACTCCGCTACGCAGTATTTT. Encoded protein: CASSYSATQYF.

This clonotype was seen ten or more times. The chain is built from TRBV6-2 or TRBV6-3 and TRBJ2-1, with a tentative D call TRBD2 (6 bases). In germline, CDR1 is MNHEY, CDR2 SVGEGT. Trimming took off 5 bases at V and 5 bases at J, with 16 bases between the two ends. The CDR3 loop spans 15 amino acids. The CDR3 DNA sequence: TGTGCCAGCAGTAGCGAGCTGGACTACAACAATGAGCAGTTCTTC. Amino acid sequence: CASSSELDYNNEQFF.

This chain uses TRBV7-9 with TRBJ2-1, with D maybe TRBD1 (5 bases). The length of the CDR3 is 16 residues. V dropped 1 base and J dropped 6 bases, with 16 bases sitting between them. CDR1 is SEHNR and CDR2 is FQNEAQ in the germline V gene (reference sequence). The CDR3 bases are TGTGCCAGCAGCTTAGAGGTGGGGAACAGGAGCAATGAGCAGTTCTTC. Amino acids: CASSLEVGNRSNEQFF.

This clonotype has more than one count but fewer than ten. The chain has TRBV28 and TRBJ1-1; TRBD1 might be the D (6 bases). The CDR3 is 15 amino acids. With 5 bases removed from V and 5 bases from J, the gap between germline ends came to 18 bases. Germline CDR1 and CDR2: MDHEN and SYDVKM. CDR3 nucleotides: TGTGCCAGCAGTCCCCTTGGGGGCTGGGGGACTGAAGCTTTCTTT. Its protein is CASSPLGGWGTEAFF.

This clonotype was recorded a few times. J is TRBJ1-2 and V is TRBV18, with 7 bases lining up with TRBD1. Trimming removed 3 bases from V and 4 bases from J; junction bases left unmatched: 5. The CDR3 sequence is 14 residues long. Germline V gene lookup returns CDR1 KGHSH and CDR2 LQKENI. The CDR3 loop reads CASSPGQDLYGYTF. CDR3 coding DNA: TGTGCCAGCTCACCCGGACAGGACCTCTATGGCTACACCTTC.

This chain links TRBV7-2 with TRBJ2-1, with TRBD2 identical over 13 bases. This CDR3 has 17 amino acids. The trim removed 2 bases at V and 2 bases at J, leaving 3 bases unmatched. Germline CDR1 SGHTA, CDR2 FQGNSA. In nucleotides, the CDR3 is TGTGCCAGCAGCTTAAGTGGGACTAGCGGGGCCTACAATGAGCAGTTCTTC. Amino acids: CASSLSGTSGAYNEQFF.

The V and J genes are TRBV25-1 and TRBJ2-1; D may correspond to TRBD1 or TRBD2 (6 bases each). The CDR3 is 16 residues long. V shed 1 base and J shed 6 bases, with 16 bases lying between them. Germline CDR1 and CDR2: MGHDK and SYGVNS. CDR3 coding DNA: TGTGCCAGCAGTGAATGGGAGGAACTGGGGGCCAATGAGCAGTTCTTC. It specifies CASSEWEELGANEQFF.

A few counts support this clonotype. The chain is built from TRBV6-5 and TRBJ2-5; D is perhaps TRBD1 or TRBD2 (5 bases each). Trimming left V 6 bases short and J 7 bases short, with 15 bases between. CDR1 and CDR2 (germline): MNHEY, SVGAGI. This CDR3 has 13 amino acids. Written as DNA, the CDR3 is TGTGCCAGCAGCCCGGGACGTTTAGGGACCCAGTACTTC. The encoded protein is CASSPGRLGTQYF.

The rearrangement uses TRBV6-5 and TRBJ2-1; D is uncertain. CDR1 MNHEY and CDR2 SVGAGI come from the germline V gene. The V end lost 2 bases, the J end lost 6 bases, and 14 bases lay between the germline ends. This CDR3 comprises 15 residues. For the CDR3, the DNA is TGTGCCAGCAGTTACGACACAGAAAGACGCAATGAGCAGTTCTTC. Encoded protein: CASSYDTERRNEQFF.

This clonotype was found many times. This chain uses TRBV27 with TRBJ1-5; 8 nucleotides line up with TRBD1. J gave up 6 bases and V 5 bases, and 9 bases lay outside the gene matches. The CDR3 runs to 15 residues. The germline CDR1 and CDR2 sequences are MNHEY and SMNVEV (reference sequence). For the CDR3, the DNA is TGTGCCAGCAGTCCTGGACAGGGAATGGGTCAGCCCCAGCATTTT. Its protein product is CASSPGQGMGQPQHF.

This clonotype was seen ten or more times. The rearrangement joins TRBV5-1 to TRBJ1-1; D unresolved. The V end lost 0 bases, the J end lost 3 bases, and 6 bases lay between the germline ends. Germline V gene sequence: CDR1 SGHRS, CDR2 YFSETQ. The CDR3 sequence is 13 residues long. The CDR3 loop reads CASSLAWDTEAFF. Here the CDR3 DNA reads TGCGCCAGCAGCTTGGCTTGGGACACTGAAGCTTTCTTT.

The gene calls are TRBV6-2 or TRBV6-3 and TRBJ2-7; 11 bases line up with TRBD2. The V gene end was trimmed by 6 bases and the J gene end by 4 bases; junction bases not matched to a gene: 8. This CDR3 has 15 residues. The germline V gene has CDR1 MNHEY and CDR2 SVGEGT. CDR3 residues: CASSNTGTSGYEQYV. CDR3 coding DNA: TGTGCCAGCAGCAATACCGGGACTAGCGGTTACGAGCAGTACGTC.

This clonotype was observed at least ten times. The chain has TRBV6-2 or TRBV6-3 and TRBJ2-1; possibly TRBD2 for D (5 bases). Trimming cost V 0 bases and J 14 bases, with 17 bases left between them. The germline V gene encodes CDR1 MNHEY and CDR2 SVGEGT. There are 14 residues in the CDR3. The CDR3 here is CASSYSRDYPYKFF. The DNA for the CDR3 is TGTGCCAGCAGTTACTCTAGAGACTACCCGTATAAGTTCTTC.

This clonotype was found many times. V gene TRBV5-1 combines with J gene TRBJ2-7, with D uncertain. V lost 4 bases and J lost 3, with 11 bases in between. The CDR3 loop spans 13 amino acids. Germline V CDR1 and CDR2: SGHRS, YFSETQ. In DNA form, the CDR3 reads TGCGCCAGCAGCCCGCACGGGTTCTACGAGCAGTACTTC. It codes for CASSPHGFYEQYF.

This clonotype showed up many times. This sequence joins TRBV7-2 and TRBJ1-5; D possibly corresponds to TRBD1 (6 bases). Germline V lookup: CDR1 SGHTA, CDR2 FQGNSA. V was trimmed by 6 bases and J by 3 bases, leaving 12 bases between them. The CDR3 covers 14 residues. The CDR3 loop reads CASSHQGLNQPQHF. The CDR3 DNA is TGTGCCAGCAGTCATCAGGGGCTCAATCAGCCCCAGCATTTT.

This clonotype was seen ten or more times. The rearrangement joins TRBV5-1 to TRBJ1-1; tentatively, D is TRBD1 (5 bases). The ends were cut back, 3 bases at V and 6 bases at J, with 18 bases in the middle. Germline V gene lookup returns CDR1 SGHRS and CDR2 YFSETQ. The CDR3 is 15 amino acids. The CDR3 nucleotides are TGCGCCAGCAGCTGGGGGGAGTGGGGTGTCGCTGAAGCTTTCTTT. This codes for CASSWGEWGVAEAFF.

At least ten counts were recorded for this clonotype. The V gene is TRBV7-2, the J gene TRBJ2-1; 7 bases map to TRBD1. Looked up from germline, CDR1 is SGHTA and CDR2 is FQGNSA. Trimming at V came to 5 bases and at J to 9 bases, leaving 7 bases not matched to a gene. This CDR3 region has 13 residues. The CDR3 loop is CASSLTGLTEQFF. The CDR3 DNA follows: TGTGCCAGCAGCCTGACAGGGCTCACTGAGCAGTTCTTC.

The V and J genes are TRBV7-2 and TRBJ2-7; D possibly uses TRBD1 or TRBD2 (5 bases each). CDR1 is SGHTA and CDR2 is FQGNSA in the germline V gene. This CDR3 comprises 13 residues. Trimming took off 2 bases at V and 4 bases at J, with 9 bases between the two ends. This CDR3 reads CASSLWGKYEQYF. DNA of the CDR3: TGTGCCAGCAGCTTATGGGGGAAGTACGAGCAGTACTTC.